The clone carrying this TCR beta chain was counted a few times. The identical CDR3 is also encoded by other nucleotide sequences in the sample. Authors' processing steps: Cell counts per sample came from amplifying reference gene primers. TCRdb's copy holds only in-frame clones and misses some; the assay was immunoSEQ multiplex PCR. V, J and clone size are those of that table, while D and trimming were read from the DNA. The table lists over 45,000 clones, approximately 80% of them singletons. The V gene's germline CDR1 is LNHDA and CDR2 SQIVND (reference sequence). V was pared by 6 bases and J by 2 bases, with 13 bases between. The CDR3 length is 14 residues. This sample is part of a study of blood T cell repertoires in COVID-19. In the study overall: Both acute and convalescent COVID-19 samples were obtained from the United States, Italy and Spain. From T cells, B-cell-depleted T cells, or PBMCs came the material, which was cDNA or gDNA.

The sequence was obtained from a man in his sixties with acute or convalescent COVID-19. The J gene is TRBJ1-1, the V gene TRBV19; maybe TRBD1 (6 bases). The source material was peripheral blood. The DNA of the CDR3 is TGTGCCAGTAGGCCGACAGGACTTAACACTGAAGCTTTCTTT. Protein: CASRPTGLNTEAFF.